Listed here are 31 T cell receptor beta chains from one sample, sequenced in a study of T cell responses to AZD1222 COVID-19 vaccine (TCRdb year 2021). Read against the paper, the sample's time point label means: baseline before first vaccination. Library construction relied on the immunoSEQ multiplex PCR assay. Imported from immuneACCESS, the table was reduced by TCRdb to in-frame sequences with V and J called. These copies leave out some clones; in studies compared against another copy, an unresolved V gene accounts for under half, and the cause of the remainder is not known. The sample profile shows more than 110,000 clones; roughly nine tenths of them were found once. The top ten clones comprise 3.5% to 4.5% of the sample. The specimen comprised peripheral blood, sampled on day 0 of AZD1222 vaccination. The receptors were sampled from an adult in good health.

This clone has just one count. The V gene is TRBV2, the J gene TRBJ2-4; D assignment may be TRBD1 or TRBD2 (5 bases each). The CDR3 sequence is 13 residues long. V was shortened by 8 bases and J by 8 bases, with 16 bases between the two germline ends. CDR1 is SNHLY, CDR2 FYNNEI, per germline. The CDR3 sequence: CASARYGTHIQYF. CDR3 nucleotide sequence: TGTGCCAGCGCCCGTTATGGGACCCACATTCAGTACTTC.

The chain recombines TRBV5-1 with TRBJ2-1; D not certain. Trimming left V 2 bases short and J 5 bases short, with 14 bases between. This CDR3 comprises 15 residues. CDR1 SGHRS and CDR2 YFSETQ come from the germline V gene. The CDR3 DNA reads as TGCGCCAGCAGCTTAGAAGGGCATCGGGACAATGAGCAGTTCTTC. Translation: CASSLEGHRDNEQFF.

The chain recombines TRBV2 with TRBJ1-3; possibly TRBD1 for D (6 bases). V was shortened by 7 bases and J by 0 bases, with 16 bases between the two germline ends. The CDR3 contains 16 residues. Germline CDR1 reads SNHLY; CDR2 reads FYNNEI. CDR3 loop: CASIGTFMSSGNTIYF. The CDR3 DNA follows: TGTGCCAGCATTGGGACATTCATGAGCTCTGGAAACACCATATATTTT. The variable domain in full, completed from reference TRBV2 and TRBJ1-3, reads EPEVTQTPSHQVTQMGQEVILRCVPISNHLYFYWYRQILGQKVEFLVSFYNNEISEKSEIFDDQFSVERPDGSNFTLKIRSTKLEDSAMYFCASIGTFMSSGNTIYFGEGSWLTVV.

This clone came up once. The chain links TRBV5-4 to TRBJ1-2; D may be TRBD1 (5 bases). The CDR3 has 15 residues. Germline CDR1 SGHNT, CDR2 YYREEE (reference sequence). The ends were cut back, 0 bases at V and 7 bases at J, with 16 bases in the middle. The CDR3 spells CASSLEGLSGGGYTF. In DNA form, the CDR3 reads TGTGCCAGCAGCTTGGAAGGGCTTTCCGGGGGTGGCTACACCTTC. Based on the CDR3 plus reference TRBV5-4 and TRBJ1-2, the full variable domain is ETGVTQSPTHLIKTRGQQVTLRCSSQSGHNTVSWYQQALGQGPQFIFQYYREEENGRGNFPPRFSGLQFPNYSSELNVNALELDDSALYLCASSLEGLSGGGYTFGSGTRLTVV.

The chain has TRBV9 and TRBJ1-2; possible D gene TRBD1, 5 bases. Germline assignment: CDR1 SGDLS and CDR2 YYNGEE. The CDR3 spans 15 residues. V shed 5 bases and J shed 4 bases, with 18 bases lying between them. In DNA, the CDR3 is TGTGCCAGCAGTCTCAGGGAGGCACCACCCTATGGCTACACCTTC. Translation gives CASSLREAPPYGYTF.

The chain is built from TRBV6-5 and TRBJ2-1, with 9 nucleotides matching TRBD1. Germline V gene sequence: CDR1 MNHEY, CDR2 SVGAGI. The CDR3 has 14 amino acids. V was clipped by 7 bases and J by 2 bases; unmatched bases: 3. CDR3 DNA: TGTGCCAGCACCCGGGACAGGGCCTACAATGAGCAGTTCTTC. Translated: CASTRDRAYNEQFF.

The CDR3 is CASSLDRSSGNTIYF. In nucleotides, the CDR3 is TGTGCCAGCAGTTTGGACAGGAGCTCTGGAAACACCATATATTTT. The chain carries TRBV27 and TRBJ1-3; 7 bases align to TRBD1. V trimming: 3 bases; J trimming: 0 bases; junction bases outside the gene matches: 2. Germline V gene data show CDR1 as MNHEY and CDR2 as SMNVEV (reference sequence). CDR3 length: 15 amino acids.

The CDR3 nucleotides are TGTGCCAGCAGCTTAGGGGGGACTAGCGGGGCCTACGAGCAGTACTTC. Its protein is CASSLGGTSGAYEQYF. This chain uses TRBV7-3 with TRBJ2-7; 13 bases agree with TRBD2. This CDR3 contains 16 residues. The V gene's germline CDR1 is SGHTA and CDR2 FQGTGA. V trimming: 2 bases; J trimming: 2 bases; junction bases outside the gene matches: 3. Based on the CDR3 plus reference TRBV7-3 and TRBJ2-7, the full variable domain is GAGVSQTPSNKVTEKGKYVELRCDPISGHTALYWYRQSLGQGPEFLIYFQGTGAADDSGLPNDRFFAVRPEGSVSTLKIQRTERGDSAVYLCASSLGGTSGAYEQYFGPGTRLTVT.

This clone was counted once. This chain joins TRBV6-5 and TRBJ1-5; a weak D match, TRBD1 (5 bases). The germline gives CDR1 MNHEY, CDR2 SVGAGI. The CDR3 spans 14 residues. V was pared by 6 bases and J by 7 bases, with 16 bases between. The CDR3 coding sequence is TGTGCCAGCAGGGCAGGGCCGAGGAGACAGCCCCAGCATTTT. Its translation: CASRAGPRRQPQHF.

The V call is TRBV28, the J call TRBJ2-7, with D unresolved. The CDR3 length is 13 residues. Germline V gene lookup returns CDR1 MDHEN and CDR2 SYDVKM. Trimming pared 3 bases from V and 6 bases from J, leaving 12 bases between. CDR3 sequence reads: CASSLAIESEQYF. The CDR3 DNA reads TGTGCCAGCAGTTTGGCCATAGAGTCCGAGCAGTACTTC. Combining the CDR3 with reference TRBV28 and TRBJ2-7 gives the whole variable domain DVKVTQSSRYLVKRTGEKVFLECVQDMDHENMFWYRQDPGLGLRLIYFSYDVKMKEKGDIPEGYSVSREKKERFSLILESASTNQTSMYLCASSLAIESEQYFGPGTRLTVT.

The chain couples TRBV19 to TRBJ2-1; 11 nucleotides agree with TRBD2. This CDR3 region has 16 residues. V gave up 1 base and J gave up 4 bases; unmatched junction bases: 3. CDR1 LNHDA and CDR2 SQIVND come from the germline V gene (reference sequence). The CDR3 nucleotides are TGTGCCAGTAGTATAGGGACTAGCGGGCGTTACAATGAGCAGTTCTTC. Its translation: CASSIGTSGRYNEQFF. Together with reference TRBV19 and TRBJ2-1, the CDR3 gives the full variable domain: DGGITQSPKYLFRKEGQNVTLSCEQNLNHDAMYWYRQDPGQGLRLIYYSQIVNDFQKGDIAEGYSVSREKKESFPLTVTSAQKNPTAFYLCASSIGTSGRYNEQFFGPGTRLTVL.

This chain joins TRBV4-2 and TRBJ2-7; D is perhaps TRBD2 (6 bases). CDR1 LGHNA and CDR2 YNFKEQ come from the germline V gene. The CDR3 consists of 15 residues. V was cut by 1 base and J by 6 bases, with 16 bases left in between. This CDR3 reads CASSQGVAADGEQYF. The CDR3, as DNA: TGTGCCAGCAGCCAAGGTGTAGCGGCAGATGGCGAGCAGTACTTC.

This chain uses TRBV6-5 with TRBJ2-7; 11 bases agree with TRBD2. In germline, CDR1 is MNHEY, CDR2 SVGAGI. J was trimmed by 2 bases and V by 2 bases; bases with no gene match: 5. The CDR3 has 16 residues. The DNA for the CDR3 is TGTGCCAGCAGTTACCGGACTAGCGGGCGGGCCTACGAGCAGTACTTC. Its protein product is CASSYRTSGRAYEQYF.

The CDR3 here is CLVQGFGANVLTF. CDR3 nucleotides: TGTCTGGTCCAGGGTTTTGGGGCCAACGTCCTGACTTTC. This chain joins TRBV6-5 and TRBJ2-6; possible D gene TRBD1, 5 bases. Germline V gene lookup returns CDR1 MNHEY and CDR2 SVGAGI. This CDR3 has 13 amino acids.

This rearrangement joins TRBV28 to TRBJ1-2, with unresolved D. Germline assignment: CDR1 MDHEN and CDR2 SYDVKM. The CDR3 is 13 residues long. V lost 6 bases and J lost 7, with 15 bases in between. The chain's CDR3 is CASRQPYGTGYTF. CDR3 DNA: TGTGCCAGCAGACAACCCTATGGAACTGGCTACACCTTC.

This chain connects TRBV30 to TRBJ1-1; possible D gene TRBD1, 6 bases. The CDR3 is made up of 16 amino acids. Germline CDR1 and CDR2: GTSNPN and SVGIG (reference sequence). The V end lost 1 base, the J end lost 1 base, and 16 bases lay between the germline ends. The CDR3 spells CAWSGTRGSGNTEAFF. The CDR3 bases are TGTGCCTGGAGTGGGACGAGGGGGAGTGGGAACACTGAAGCTTTCTTT.

The rearrangement links TRBV15 to TRBJ2-5, with D possibly called TRBD1 or TRBD2 (5 bases each). Germline V CDR1 and CDR2: LNHNV, YYDKDF (reference sequence). Trimming left V 0 bases short and J 5 bases short, with 7 bases between. The CDR3 loop spans 13 amino acids. CDR3 nucleotides: TGTGCCACCAGCAGAGAAGGGACGGAGACCCAGTACTTC. Amino acid sequence: CATSREGTETQYF.

The chain combines TRBV7-8 with TRBJ1-1; no definite D call. CDR1 and CDR2 (germline): SGHVS, FQNEAQ. Trimming removed 1 base at V and 2 bases at J, with 8 bases between. The CDR3 totals 14 residues. The CDR3 nucleotides read TGTGCCAGCAGCTTAGTAGGGATTAACACTGAAGCTTTCTTT. Encoded protein: CASSLVGINTEAFF.

The J gene is TRBJ2-7, the V gene TRBV6-2 or TRBV6-3; D may be TRBD2 (6 bases). This CDR3 has 11 residues. V lost 6 bases and J lost 7, with 10 bases in between. The V gene's germline CDR1 is MNHEY and CDR2 SVGEGT. CDR3 coding DNA: TGTGCCAGCAGCCTTGGGAGGGAGCAGTACTTC. Residues: CASSLGREQYF.

This rearrangement joins TRBV5-4 to TRBJ2-7; 13 bases align to TRBD2. The V and J ends lost 4 bases and 6 bases, in that order; junction bases with no gene match: 7. CDR3 length equals 15 residues. Germline V CDR1 and CDR2: SGHNT, YYREEE (reference sequence). CDR3 bases: TGTGCCAGCAGCCCGTGGACTAGCGGGAGTTCCGAGCAGTACTTC. This encodes CASSPWTSGSSEQYF.

V gene TRBV19 combines with J gene TRBJ1-3; D possibly corresponds to TRBD1 (5 bases). Germline lookup yields CDR1 LNHDA and CDR2 SQIVND (reference sequence). Trimming took 4 bases from V and 8 from J, leaving 15 bases between them. The CDR3 sequence is 14 residues long. In nucleotides, the CDR3 is TGTGCCAGTAGTAGGGGCGTCTCGGTGGACACCATATATTTT. This gives the protein CASSRGVSVDTIYF. Looking up the rest from reference TRBV19 and TRBJ1-3 gives the full variable domain: DGGITQSPKYLFRKEGQNVTLSCEQNLNHDAMYWYRQDPGQGLRLIYYSQIVNDFQKGDIAEGYSVSREKKESFPLTVTSAQKNPTAFYLCASSRGVSVDTIYFGEGSWLTVV.

This sequence joins TRBV27 and TRBJ1-2; the D gene is possibly TRBD1 (6 bases). The CDR3 spans 16 residues. CDR1 and CDR2 (germline): MNHEY, SMNVEV (reference sequence). The germline V and J ends were trimmed by 5 bases and 4 bases, with 20 bases remaining between them. This CDR3 is CASSPGHSRGVYGYTF. The DNA of the CDR3 is TGTGCCAGCAGTCCGGGACATTCTAGAGGGGTCTATGGCTACACCTTC.

This chain uses TRBV9 with TRBJ2-6; perhaps TRBD1 as D (5 bases). From germline, CDR1 is SGDLS and CDR2 YYNGEE. The CDR3 is 17 amino acids. With 0 bases removed from V and 3 bases from J, the gap between germline ends came to 13 bases. CDR3 coding DNA: TGTGCCAGCAGCGTAGCGCCCGACAGACGTGGGGCCAACGTCCTGACTTTC. Its translation: CASSVAPDRRGANVLTF.

This chain uses TRBV28 with TRBJ1-6; a possible D gene is TRBD1 (5 bases). This CDR3 has 18 amino acids. The ends were cut back, 3 bases at V and 0 bases at J, with 15 bases in the middle. Germline lookup yields CDR1 MDHEN and CDR2 SYDVKM. For the CDR3, the DNA is TGTGCCAGCAGTTTGTCCTTGGGGGAGAGCTCCTATAATTCACCCCTCCACTTT. Translated, it gives CASSLSLGESSYNSPLHF.

The chain has TRBV5-5 and TRBJ2-3; no clear D gene. The V and J ends lost 3 bases and 0 bases respectively, with 5 bases between them. Germline V CDR1 and CDR2: SGHKS, YYEKEE (reference sequence). The CDR3 runs to 13 residues. The CDR3 loop is CASSSPSTDTQYF. CDR3 DNA sequence: TGTGCCAGCAGCTCCCCTAGCACAGATACGCAGTATTTT.

This sequence joins TRBV3-1 (or the pseudogene TRBV3-2) and TRBJ2-7, with D tentatively TRBD1 or TRBD2 (5 bases each). Trimming removed 2 bases at V and 5 bases at J, with 13 bases between. The CDR3 covers 14 residues. CDR1 is LGHDT and CDR2 is YNNKEL in the germline V gene (reference sequence). The CDR3, as DNA: TGTGCCAGCAGCCAATGGATAGGGGAGAACGAGCAGTACTTC. Translated, it gives CASSQWIGENEQYF.

The genes are TRBV12-3 or TRBV12-4 and TRBJ1-2; D is perhaps TRBD1 (6 bases). The CDR3 consists of 12 residues. V lost 2 bases and J lost 10, with 11 bases in between. CDR3 sequence: CASSLRTEAYTF. The CDR3 coding sequence is TGTGCCAGCAGTTTACGGACAGAAGCCTACACCTTC.

The chain carries TRBV21-1 and TRBJ2-1; TRBD2 is the table's D call and was not checked against the DNA. TRBV21-1 is a documented pseudogene. This CDR3 spans 18 amino acids. The CDR3 protein is CASREGRGAGKTYNEQFF. CDR3 in DNA: TGTGCCAGCCGCGAGGGCCGGGGAGCGGGAAAGACCTACAATGAGCAGTTCTTC.

This rearrangement joins TRBV19 to TRBJ2-2; D unclear. The V end was cut by 1 base, the J end by 1 base, with 13 bases between. This CDR3 spans 17 amino acids. Germline assignment: CDR1 LNHDA and CDR2 SQIVND (reference sequence). The CDR3 sequence: CASSIGRNLRNTGELFF. Here the CDR3 DNA reads TGTGCCAGTAGTATAGGCCGTAACTTGAGGAACACCGGGGAGCTGTTTTTT.

The rearrangement uses TRBV10-1 and TRBJ2-2; perhaps D is TRBD1 or TRBD2 (5 bases each). The CDR3 spans 15 residues. With 6 bases removed from V and 0 bases from J, the gap between germline ends came to 11 bases. Per the germline V gene, CDR1 is WNHNN and CDR2 is SYGVQD (reference sequence). CDR3 in amino acids: CASSRDAANTGELFF. For the CDR3, the DNA is TGCGCCAGCAGCCGGGACGCTGCGAACACCGGGGAGCTGTTTTTT.

In DNA, the CDR3 is TGTGCCAGCAGCCCTCGGGAGGGGCGGGGACGAAACATTCAGTACTTC. It specifies CASSPREGRGRNIQYF. The chain employs TRBV11-2 and TRBJ2-4; 8 bases align to TRBD2. This CDR3 has 16 residues. With 5 bases clipped from V and 6 bases from J, the junction kept 12 bases outside the gene matches. Germline CDR1 and CDR2: SGHAT and FQNNGV.